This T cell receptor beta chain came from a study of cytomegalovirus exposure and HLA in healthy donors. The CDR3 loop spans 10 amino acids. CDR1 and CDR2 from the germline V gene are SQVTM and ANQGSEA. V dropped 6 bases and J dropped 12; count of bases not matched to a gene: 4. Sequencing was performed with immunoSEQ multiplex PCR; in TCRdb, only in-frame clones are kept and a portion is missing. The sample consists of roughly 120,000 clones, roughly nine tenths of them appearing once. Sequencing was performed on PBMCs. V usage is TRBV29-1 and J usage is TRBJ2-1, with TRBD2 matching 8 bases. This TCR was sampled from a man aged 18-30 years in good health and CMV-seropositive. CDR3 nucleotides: TGCAGCGTGGGGACTAGTATGCAGTTCTTC. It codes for CSVGTSMQFF.